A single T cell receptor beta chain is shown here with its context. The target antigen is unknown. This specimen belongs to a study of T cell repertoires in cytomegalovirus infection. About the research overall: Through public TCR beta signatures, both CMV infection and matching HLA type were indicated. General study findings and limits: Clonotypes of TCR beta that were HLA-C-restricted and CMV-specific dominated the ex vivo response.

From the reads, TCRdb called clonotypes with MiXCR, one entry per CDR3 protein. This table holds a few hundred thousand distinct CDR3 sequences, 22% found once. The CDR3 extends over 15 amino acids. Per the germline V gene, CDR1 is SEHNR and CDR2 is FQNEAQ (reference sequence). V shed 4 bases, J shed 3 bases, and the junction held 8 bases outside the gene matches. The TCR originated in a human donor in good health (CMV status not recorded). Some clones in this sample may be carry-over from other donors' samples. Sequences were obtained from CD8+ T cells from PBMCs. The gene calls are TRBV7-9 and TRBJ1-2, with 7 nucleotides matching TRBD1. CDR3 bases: TGTGCCAGCAGCTCCACCGGGACAGAGGACTATGGCTACACCTTC. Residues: CASSSTGTEDYGYTF.